A single sample gave rise to the 7 T cell receptor beta chains below, sequenced in a study of regulatory T cells in long-lasting Graves disease (dated by TCRdb to 2020 to 2023). Library preparation employed multiplex PCR. Sequenced on an Illumina HiSeq 4000. CDR3 regions were amplified by Arm-PCR with iRepertoire HTBI primers to construct TCR beta libraries. TCRdb trimmed the raw reads at Q25, called clones with MiXCR and kept productive beta chains. Identical CDR3 protein sequences are pooled into one entry, listed with their most common genes and DNA. A total of 550,000 to 650,000 distinct CDR3 sequences appear in this sample, 16% of them only once. Together, the top ten hold about 12% of the sample. In the paper's terms, the time point label means: newly diagnosed GD, antithyroid drugs for less than 3 months. RNA was extracted from PBMCs in TRIzol for both TCR sequencing and RNA sequencing. These sequences were also reported in another study, on T cells in Graves' hyperthyroidism and ophthalmopathy.

The sequenced sample was peripheral blood mononuclear cells (PBMCs), obtained at new diagnosis, from a patient treated with antithyroid drugs. The origin of the receptors is a man younger than 35 with Graves disease. Donor details come from another sample of the same person, matched by shared clones.

This chain connects TRBV9 to TRBJ2-5, with TRBD2 identical over 10 bases. Per the germline V gene, CDR1 is SGDLS and CDR2 is YYNGEE. CDR3 length equals 15 residues. V dropped 4 bases and J dropped 1; count of bases not matched to a gene: 4. CDR3 DNA sequence: TGTGCCAGCAGCCCTAGCGGGAGACCCCAAGAGACCCAGTACTTC. Its translation: CASSPSGRPQETQYF.

The rearrangement links TRBV30 to TRBJ2-7; D gene unclear. CDR3 length equals 16 residues. V shed 0 bases and J shed 3 bases, with 18 bases lying between them. CDR1 and CDR2 (germline): GTSNPN, SVGIG (reference sequence). CDR3 sequence reads: CAWSVLSGVRNYEQYF. The DNA for the CDR3 is TGTGCCTGGAGTGTACTGTCAGGCGTGAGAAACTACGAGCAGTACTTC. The full variable domain, in which reference TRBV30 and TRBJ2-7 provide the parts outside the CDR3, is SQTIHQWPATLVQPVGSPLSLECTVEGTSNPNLYWYRQAAGRGLQLLFYSVGIGQISSEVPQNLSASRPQDRQFILSSKKLLLSDSGFYLCAWSVLSGVRNYEQYFGPGTRLTVT.

This clonotype was counted at least ten times. The rearrangement links TRBV20-1 to TRBJ2-3; D perhaps matches TRBD2 (6 bases). Germline CDR1 is DFQATT and CDR2 is SNEGSKA (reference sequence). CDR3 length equals 15 residues. V gave up 6 bases and J gave up 2 bases, with 18 bases separating them. Here the CDR3 reads CSAKVAAGNTDTQYF. CDR3 bases: TGCAGTGCCAAGGTAGCGGCCGGGAACACAGATACGCAGTATTTT.

This clonotype was seen a few times. V gene TRBV5-1 combines with J gene TRBJ2-7, with TRBD2 matching over 11 bases. This CDR3 comprises 16 residues. With V trimmed by 5 bases and J by 0 bases, 7 bases remained unmatched. Germline V gene lookup returns CDR1 SGHRS and CDR2 YFSETQ. The CDR3 DNA sequence: TGCGCCAGCAGGGAACCTAGCGGGAGGCCCTCCTACGAGCAGTACTTC. It translates to CASREPSGRPSYEQYF. The full variable domain, with the rest looked up from reference TRBV5-1 and TRBJ2-7, is KAGVTQTPRYLIKTRGQQVTLSCSPISGHRSVSWYQQTPGQGLQFLFEYFSETQRNKGNFPGRFSGRQFSNSRSEMNVSTLELGDSALYLCASREPSGRPSYEQYFGPGTRLTVT.

This clonotype was seen many times. The genes are TRBV5-1 and TRBJ2-7; D not certain. This CDR3 has 16 amino acids. CDR1 is SGHRS, CDR2 YFSETQ, per germline. Trimming removed 0 bases at V and 0 bases at J, with 13 bases between. The CDR3 DNA sequence: TGCGCCAGCAGCTTGGGGTCTATACGGGCCTCCTACGAGCAGTACTTC. Residues: CASSLGSIRASYEQYF. Full variable domain (missing parts from reference TRBV5-1 and TRBJ2-7): KAGVTQTPRYLIKTRGQQVTLSCSPISGHRSVSWYQQTPGQGLQFLFEYFSETQRNKGNFPGRFSGRQFSNSRSEMNVSTLELGDSALYLCASSLGSIRASYEQYFGPGTRLTVT.

This clonotype appeared once. The chain combines TRBV27 with TRBJ2-1; TRBD1 is a possible D gene (6 bases). Germline lookup yields CDR1 MNHEY and CDR2 SMNVEV (reference sequence). The CDR3 has 16 amino acids. V lost 1 base, J lost 2 bases, and 12 bases lay in between. CDR3 region: CASSLLGHPTYNEQFF. CDR3 DNA: TGTGCCAGCAGTTTATTGGGACACCCCACCTACAATGAGCAGTTCTTC.

The gene calls are TRBV24-1 and TRBJ1-5, with a weak D call TRBD1 (5 bases). CDR1 is KGHDR, CDR2 SFDVKD, per germline. The CDR3 has 14 residues. Trimming stripped 2 bases from V and 5 bases from J, with 9 bases between. The CDR3 coding sequence is TGTGCCACCAGTGATTGGGGGGACGATCAGCCCCAGCATTTT. Its protein product is CATSDWGDDQPQHF.